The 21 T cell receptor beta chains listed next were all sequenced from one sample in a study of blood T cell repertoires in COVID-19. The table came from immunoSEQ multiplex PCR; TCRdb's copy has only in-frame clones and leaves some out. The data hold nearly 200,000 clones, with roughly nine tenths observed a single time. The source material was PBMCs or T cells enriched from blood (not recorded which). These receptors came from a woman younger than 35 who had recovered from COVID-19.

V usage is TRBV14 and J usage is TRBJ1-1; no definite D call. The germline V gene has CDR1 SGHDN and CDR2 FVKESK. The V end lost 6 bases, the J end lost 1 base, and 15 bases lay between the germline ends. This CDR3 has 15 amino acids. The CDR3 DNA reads TGTGCCAGCAGACCCTTCCTTGACTCGAACACTGAAGCTTTCTTT. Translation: CASRPFLDSNTEAFF.

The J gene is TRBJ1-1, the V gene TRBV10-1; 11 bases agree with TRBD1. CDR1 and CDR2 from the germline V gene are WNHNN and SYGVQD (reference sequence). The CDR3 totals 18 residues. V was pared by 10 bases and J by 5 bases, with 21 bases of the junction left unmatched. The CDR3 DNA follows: TGCGCCATCCCAGCCTGCCAGGACAGGGGGCCAGTCTGTACTGAAGCTTTCTTT. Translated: CAIPACQDRGPVCTEAFF.

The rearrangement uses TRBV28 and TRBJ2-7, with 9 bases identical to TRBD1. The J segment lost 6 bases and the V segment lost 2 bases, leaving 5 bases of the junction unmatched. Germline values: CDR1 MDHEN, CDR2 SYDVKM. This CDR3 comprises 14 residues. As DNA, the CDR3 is TGTGCCAGCAGTTTAGGGACAGGGCTGGCCGAGCAGTACTTC. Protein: CASSLGTGLAEQYF.

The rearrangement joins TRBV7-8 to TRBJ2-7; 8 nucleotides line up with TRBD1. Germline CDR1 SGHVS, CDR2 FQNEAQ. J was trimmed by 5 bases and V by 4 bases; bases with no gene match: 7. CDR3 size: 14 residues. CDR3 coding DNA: TGTGCCAGCAGCTGGCGCCAGACAGGGGACGAGCAGTACTTC. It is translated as CASSWRQTGDEQYF.

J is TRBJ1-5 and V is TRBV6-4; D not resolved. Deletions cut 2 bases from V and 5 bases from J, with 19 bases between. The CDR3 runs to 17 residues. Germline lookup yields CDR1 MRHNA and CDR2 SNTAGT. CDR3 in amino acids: CASSDPPGTKRDQPQHF. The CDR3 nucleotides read TGTGCCAGCAGTGACCCCCCGGGCACCAAGAGGGATCAGCCCCAGCATTTT.

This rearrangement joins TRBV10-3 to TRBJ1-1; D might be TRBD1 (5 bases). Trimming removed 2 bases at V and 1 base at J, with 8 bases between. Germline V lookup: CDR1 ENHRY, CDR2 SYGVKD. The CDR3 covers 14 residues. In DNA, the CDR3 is TGTGCCATCAGTGAGCGACAGTCGAACACTGAAGCTTTCTTT. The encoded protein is CAISERQSNTEAFF.

CDR3 sequence (DNA): TGCGCCAGCAGCCAAGATTTGAGGCCGGAGATCACAGATACGCAGTATTTT. Protein sequence: CASSQDLRPEITDTQYF. The genes are TRBV4-1 and TRBJ2-3; D ambiguous. V gave up 0 bases and J gave up 2 bases, with 15 bases separating them. The CDR3 sequence is 17 residues long. Germline V lookup: CDR1 MGHRA, CDR2 YSYEKL.

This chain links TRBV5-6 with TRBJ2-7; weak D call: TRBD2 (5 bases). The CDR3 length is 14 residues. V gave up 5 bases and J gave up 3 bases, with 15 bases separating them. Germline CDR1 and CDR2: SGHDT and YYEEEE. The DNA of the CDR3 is TGTGCCAGCAGGACCACAACGGGGAGCTACGAGCAGTACTTC. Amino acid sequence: CASRTTTGSYEQYF.

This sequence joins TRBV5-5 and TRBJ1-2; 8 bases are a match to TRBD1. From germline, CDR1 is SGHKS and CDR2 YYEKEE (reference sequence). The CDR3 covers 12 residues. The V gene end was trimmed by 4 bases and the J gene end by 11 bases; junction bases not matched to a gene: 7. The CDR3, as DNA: TGTGCCAGCAGCCCGGACAGGGTATCGTACACCTTC. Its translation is CASSPDRVSYTF.

The CDR3 here is CATSDEHDGYTF. DNA of the CDR3: TGTGCCACCAGTGATGAGCATGATGGCTACACCTTC. The genes are TRBV24-1 and TRBJ1-2; D is ambiguous. V dropped 3 bases and J dropped 6 bases, with 7 bases sitting between them. This CDR3 spans 12 amino acids. Germline V gives CDR1 KGHDR, CDR2 SFDVKD.

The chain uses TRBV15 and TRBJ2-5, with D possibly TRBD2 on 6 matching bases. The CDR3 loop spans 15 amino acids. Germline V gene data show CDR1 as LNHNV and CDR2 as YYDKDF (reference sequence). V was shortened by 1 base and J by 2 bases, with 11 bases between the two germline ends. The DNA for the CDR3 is TGTGCCACCAGCAGAGTTCGGGGGTCACAAGAGACCCAGTACTTC. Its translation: CATSRVRGSQETQYF.

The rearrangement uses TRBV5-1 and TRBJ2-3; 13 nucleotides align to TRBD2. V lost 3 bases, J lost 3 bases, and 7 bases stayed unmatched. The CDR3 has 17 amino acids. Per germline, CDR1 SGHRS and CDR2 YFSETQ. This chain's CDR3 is CASSSAGTSGVTDTQYF. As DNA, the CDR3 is TGCGCCAGCAGCTCCGCCGGGACTAGCGGGGTTACAGATACGCAGTATTTT.

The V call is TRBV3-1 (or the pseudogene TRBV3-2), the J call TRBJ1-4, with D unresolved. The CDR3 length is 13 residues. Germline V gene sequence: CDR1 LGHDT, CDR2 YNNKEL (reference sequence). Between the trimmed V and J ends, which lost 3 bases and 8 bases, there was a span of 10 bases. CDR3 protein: CASSHLGLEKLFF. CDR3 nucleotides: TGTGCCAGCAGCCACCTAGGACTCGAAAAACTGTTTTTT.

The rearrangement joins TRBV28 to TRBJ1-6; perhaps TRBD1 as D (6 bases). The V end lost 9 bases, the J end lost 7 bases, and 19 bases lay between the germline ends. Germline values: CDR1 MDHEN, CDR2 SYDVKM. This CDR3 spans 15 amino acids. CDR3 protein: CASSQGIQGNSPLHF. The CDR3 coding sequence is TGTGCCAGTTCCCAGGGAATCCAGGGGAATTCACCCCTCCACTTT.

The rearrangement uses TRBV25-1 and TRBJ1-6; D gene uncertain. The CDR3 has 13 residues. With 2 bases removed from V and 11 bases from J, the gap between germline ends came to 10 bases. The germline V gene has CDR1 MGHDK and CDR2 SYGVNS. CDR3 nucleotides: TGTGCCAGCAGTGAAGAGATCCGAACACCCCTCCACTTT. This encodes CASSEEIRTPLHF.

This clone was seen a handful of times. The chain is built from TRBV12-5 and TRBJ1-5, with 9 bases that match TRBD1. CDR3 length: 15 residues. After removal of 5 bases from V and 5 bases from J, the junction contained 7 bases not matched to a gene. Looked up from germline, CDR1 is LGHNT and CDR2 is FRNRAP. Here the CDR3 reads CASGPRDRADQPQHF. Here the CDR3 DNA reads TGTGCTAGTGGTCCCCGGGACAGGGCGGATCAGCCCCAGCATTTT.

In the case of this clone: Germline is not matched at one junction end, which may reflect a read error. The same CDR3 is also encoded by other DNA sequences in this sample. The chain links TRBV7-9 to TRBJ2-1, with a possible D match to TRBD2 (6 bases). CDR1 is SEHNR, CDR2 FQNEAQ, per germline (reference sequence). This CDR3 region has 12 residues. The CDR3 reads CASSLGRNEQFF. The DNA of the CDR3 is TGTGCCAGCAGTTTAGGGAGGAATGAGCAGTTCTTC.

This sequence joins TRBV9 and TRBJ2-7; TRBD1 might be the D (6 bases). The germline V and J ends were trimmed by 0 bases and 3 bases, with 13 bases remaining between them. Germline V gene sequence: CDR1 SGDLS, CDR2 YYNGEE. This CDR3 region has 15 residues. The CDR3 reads CASSVASAGVYEQYF. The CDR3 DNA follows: TGTGCCAGCAGCGTAGCTTCGGCAGGGGTCTACGAGCAGTACTTC.

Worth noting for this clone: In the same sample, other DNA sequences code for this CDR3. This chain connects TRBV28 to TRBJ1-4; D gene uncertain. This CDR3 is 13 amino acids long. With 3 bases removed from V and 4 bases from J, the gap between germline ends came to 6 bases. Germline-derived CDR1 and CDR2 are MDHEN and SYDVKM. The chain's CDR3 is CASSLGSNEKLFF. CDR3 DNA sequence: TGTGCCAGCAGTTTGGGCAGTAATGAAAAACTGTTTTTT.

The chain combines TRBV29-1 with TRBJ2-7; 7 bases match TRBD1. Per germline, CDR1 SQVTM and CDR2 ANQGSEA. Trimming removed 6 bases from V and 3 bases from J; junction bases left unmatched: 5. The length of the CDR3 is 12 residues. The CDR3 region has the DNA TGCAGCGTGGGGACAGCTTTCTACGAGCAGTACTTC. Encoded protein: CSVGTAFYEQYF.

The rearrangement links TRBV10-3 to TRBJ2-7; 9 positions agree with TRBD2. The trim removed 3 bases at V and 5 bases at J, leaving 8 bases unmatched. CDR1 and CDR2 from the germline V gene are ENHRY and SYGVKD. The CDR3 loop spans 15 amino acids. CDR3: CAISDERGAIHEQYF. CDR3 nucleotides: TGTGCCATCAGTGATGAGCGGGGGGCGATCCACGAGCAGTACTTC.